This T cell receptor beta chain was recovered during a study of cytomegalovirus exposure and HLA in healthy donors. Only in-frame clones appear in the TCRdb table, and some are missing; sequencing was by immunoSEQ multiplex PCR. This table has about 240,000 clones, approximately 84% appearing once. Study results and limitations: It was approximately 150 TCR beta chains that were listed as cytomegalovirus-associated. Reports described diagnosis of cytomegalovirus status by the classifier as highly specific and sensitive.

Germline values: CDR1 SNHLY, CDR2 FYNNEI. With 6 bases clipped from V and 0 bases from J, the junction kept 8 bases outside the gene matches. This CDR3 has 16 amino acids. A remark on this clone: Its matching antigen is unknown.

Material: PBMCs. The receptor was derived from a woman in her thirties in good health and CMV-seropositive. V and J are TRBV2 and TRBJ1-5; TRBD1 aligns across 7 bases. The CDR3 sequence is CASSAGQEISNQPQHF. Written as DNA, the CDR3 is TGTGCCAGCAGCGCCGGACAGGAGATTAGCAATCAGCCCCAGCATTTT.